Here is one T cell receptor beta chain with its context. The target antigen is unknown. The study sampled blood at baseline, cycle 4 day 1, and cycle 7 day 1. Trimming cost V 7 bases and J 6 bases, with 16 bases left between them. This CDR3 is built from 14 residues. Per germline, CDR1 MNHEY and CDR2 SMNVEV (reference sequence). The data originate from a study of OX40 agonist ivuxolimab in advanced cancers. Study context: Enrollees could have had prior anti-PD-1, anti-PD-L1 or anti-CTLA-4 therapy, which about 40% had received.

Study findings and constraints: The study observed clonal expansion of CD4+ and CD8+ blood T cells by week 6 at 0.1 to 3.0 mg/kg.

Repertoires were generated with immunoSEQ multiplex PCR, while TCRdb's copy carries only in-frame clones and drops some. The table shows roughly 72,000 clones, with 85% to 95% occurring only once. The V call is TRBV27, the J call TRBJ2-1, with D unresolved. This TCR came from an adult with an advanced solid tumor such as melanoma, head and neck, liver or kidney cancer. The sample consisted of CD4+ or CD8+ T cells sorted from blood, taken in a trial of the OX40 agonist ivuxolimab. The CDR3 protein is CASKNEVGRNEQFF. CDR3 in DNA: TGTGCCAGCAAGAACGAGGTGGGCCGCAATGAGCAGTTCTTC.